This T cell receptor (beta chain) was recorded in a study of blood T cell repertoires in COVID-19. Overall study: Collection of acute and convalescent COVID-19 samples took place in the United States, Italy and Spain. From T cells, B-cell-depleted T cells, or PBMCs came the material, which was cDNA or gDNA.

V lost 7 bases and J lost 7; bases outside the gene matches: 9. The germline V gene has CDR1 MNHEY and CDR2 SVGAGI. This CDR3 spans 13 amino acids. In the source study's methods: Amplification with reference gene primers provided the estimates of nucleated cell counts. The repertoire was sequenced with immunoSEQ multiplex PCR; TCRdb's copy has only in-frame clones and lacks some. V and J calls and clone size are those listed in that table; D and trimming were worked out from the DNA. The sample holds some 290,000 clones, 81% seen once. The clonotype originates from a woman aged 55 to 70 with active or convalescent COVID-19. This chain connects TRBV6-5 to TRBJ1-1, with 7 bases fitting TRBD1. The sequenced sample consisted of peripheral blood. The CDR3 coding sequence is TGTGCCAGCATTCGACAGGGTCGGGGTGAAGCTTTCTTT. Encoded protein: CASIRQGRGEAFF.